This is a list of T cell receptor beta chains from one sample in a study of cytomegalovirus exposure and HLA in healthy donors. Method: immunoSEQ multiplex PCR; TCRdb's copy keeps in-frame clones and lacks some. The data contain around 170,000 clones, over 70% of them singletons. Sequences were obtained from PBMCs. The source of these receptors is a woman between 45 and 65 years old in good health and CMV-seropositive. CDR3s include the opening cysteine and the closing phenylalanine or tryptophan. The D gene is left open where the match is weak. Clone size, where shown, is once, few, many, or a class for clones that have expanded.

d_call	clone_size	v_call	j_call	cdr3_nt	cdr3_aa
NA	NA	TRBV19	TRBJ2-5	TGTGCCAGTAGTATAGAACAGAACCAAGAGACCCAGTACTTC	CASSIEQNQETQYF
NA	NA	TRBV29-1	TRBJ2-7	TGCAGCGCAAGGTGGTCTGACAGATCCTCCTACGAGCAGTACTTC	CSARWSDRSSYEQYF
NA	NA	TRBV7-8	TRBJ2-3	TGTGCCAGCAACCCGACTATCACAGATACGCAGTATTTT	CASNPTITDTQYF
TRBD2	NA	TRBV10-2	TRBJ2-7	TGCGCCAGCAGTGAGTCGGGGACTAGCCGTGCAACCCTGCCCGTCCGGGAGCAGTACTTC	CASSESGTSRATLPVREQYF
NA	NA	TRBV27	TRBJ1-5	TGTGCCAGCCCCGTAGCCCGCAGCAATCAGCCCCAGCATTTT	CASPVARSNQPQHF
NA	few	TRBV19	TRBJ1-5	TGTGCCAGTAGTATAGTGGCCGGGGAAGGACAGCCCCAGCATTTT	CASSIVAGEGQPQHF
NA	NA	TRBV11-3	TRBJ2-7	TGTGCCAGCAGCTTATCGGCGGCGGTGCGGGAGCAGTACTTC	CASSLSAAVREQYF
NA	NA	TRBV20-1	TRBJ1-4	TGCAGTGGCAGGGGTAATGAAAAACTGTTTTTT	CSGRGNEKLFF
NA	NA	TRBV28	TRBJ2-3	TGTGCCAGCAGTTTCGCCGCAGGGAGTAGGGGGACAGATACGCAGTATTTT	CASSFAAGSRGTDTQYF
NA	NA	TRBV15	TRBJ2-3	TGTGCCACCAGCAGAGATGCCCAGGGGCAGTATTTT	CATSRDAQGQYF
NA	once	TRBV7-2	TRBJ1-1	TGTGCCAGCAGCTTACGTCTTCAGTTGGGGGGGACTGAAGCTTTCTTT	CASSLRLQLGGTEAFF
TRBD1	few	TRBV5-1	TRBJ2-1	TGCGCCAGCAGCTTGGAGGGACAGGGTAAGGGTGAGCAGTTCTTC	CASSLEGQGKGEQFF
NA	NA	TRBV10-3	TRBJ2-7	TGTGCCATCAGTGATCAGGGGTCTGGGGCGGCTTACGAGCAGTACTTC	CAISDQGSGAAYEQYF
NA	NA	TRBV18	TRBJ2-7	TGTGCCAGCTCACCGCAACGGGACATTTCCCTCGAGCAGTACTTC	CASSPQRDISLEQYF
NA	NA	TRBV11-2	TRBJ2-2	TGTGCCAGCAGCCCGCGGAGGGCCGGGGAGCTGTTTTTT	CASSPRRAGELFF
NA	NA	TRBV28	TRBJ1-4	TGTGCTACTTTCCCCGTTGGGGCCGGGGAAAAACTGTTTTTT	CATFPVGAGEKLFF
NA	once	TRBV7-5	TRBJ2-5	TGTGCCAGAAGCGTAACTAGCGGGAGCACCACCCGTGGAGAGACCCAGTACTTC	CARSVTSGSTTRGETQYF
NA	once	TRBV21-1	TRBJ1-5	TGTGCCAGCAGCAACGTCGACAGGGGTATCTTTAGCAATCAGCCCCAGCATTTT	CASSNVDRGIFSNQPQHF
TRBD2	NA	TRBV7-9	TRBJ2-7	TGTGCCAGCAGCTTAGTAGCGGGGACCTACGAGCAGTACTTC	CASSLVAGTYEQYF
TRBD2	few	TRBV5-1	TRBJ2-7	TGCGCCAGCAGCAGGACTAGCGGGGGGACCTACGAGCAGTACTTC	CASSRTSGGTYEQYF
TRBD2	once	TRBV6-5	TRBJ2-7	TGTGCCAGCAGTTACGGAGATAGCGGGCGCTACGAGCAGTACTTC	CASSYGDSGRYEQYF
NA	once	TRBV9	TRBJ1-4	TGTGCCAGCAGCCCCCGGGACTCCTCTAATGAAAAACTGTTTTTT	CASSPRDSSNEKLFF
TRBD2	NA	TRBV2	TRBJ2-5	TGTGCCAGCAGTCCGGGGACTAGCGGGCCCCGACGGACCCAGTACTTC	CASSPGTSGPRRTQYF
NA	NA	TRBV18	TRBJ1-2	TGTGCCAGCTCTCCGGGACACGTTAACTATGGCTACACCTTC	CASSPGHVNYGYTF
NA	NA	TRBV15	TRBJ1-1	TGTGCCACCAGCAGAGATGTTTCCCAAGGGGTAGCTTTCTTT	CATSRDVSQGVAFF
TRBD1	NA	TRBV6-6	TRBJ1-3	TGTGCCAGCAGTTACGAGACAGGGGAATCTGGAAACACCATATATTTT	CASSYETGESGNTIYF
TRBD2	NA	TRBV4-1	TRBJ2-3	TGCGCCAGCAGCCAAGGGAGGACTAGCGGCCCCCAGGGCACAGATACGCAGTATTTT	CASSQGRTSGPQGTDTQYF
NA	few	TRBV2	TRBJ1-5	TGTGCCAGCAGTGAATTCGGCAGGAGCAATCAGCCCCAGCATTTT	CASSEFGRSNQPQHF
TRBD1	NA	TRBV19	TRBJ2-7	TGTGCCAGTAGTAAAGAGGGACAGCACTACGAGCAGTACTTC	CASSKEGQHYEQYF
TRBD1	NA	TRBV9	TRBJ1-6	TGTGCCAGCAGCCCAGGGGGGACCTATAATTCACCCCTCCACTTT	CASSPGGTYNSPLHF
NA	NA	TRBV30	TRBJ2-3	TGTGCCTGGAGGCCCGTGGCGGGCAGGGGGGTCACAGATACGCAGTATTTT	CAWRPVAGRGVTDTQYF
TRBD1	NA	TRBV5-1	TRBJ2-1	TGCGCCAGCAGCTTGGGACAGGGCGCGTACAATGAGCAGTTCTTC	CASSLGQGAYNEQFF
TRBD2	NA	TRBV6-5	TRBJ2-1	TGTGCCAGCAGCGGGACTAGCGGATACAATGAGCAGTTCTTC	CASSGTSGYNEQFF
TRBD2	NA	TRBV7-2	TRBJ2-3	TGTGCCAGCAGCGTAGGAGCGGGATCTAGCACAGATACGCAGTATTTT	CASSVGAGSSTDTQYF
TRBD1	NA	TRBV7-9	TRBJ2-7	TGTGCCAGCAGCTTCCTGACAGGGGAACACGAGCAGTACTTC	CASSFLTGEHEQYF
TRBD1	NA	TRBV5-1	TRBJ2-2	TGCGCCAGCAGCCAACGACAGGGGGGGGACACCGGGGAGCTGTTTTTT	CASSQRQGGDTGELFF
NA	NA	TRBV18	TRBJ1-6	TGTGCCAGCTCCACGGGAGGTTTAGGTTCACCCCTCCACTTT	CASSTGGLGSPLHF
TRBD1	NA	TRBV29-1	TRBJ1-1	TGCAGCGTTCGCCCCGGGACAGGGGCTGAAGCTTTCTTT	CSVRPGTGAEAFF
NA	NA	TRBV5-6	TRBJ2-7	TGTGCCAGCAGCTTCCTGCAAGCGCGAGCAATCTACGAGCAGTACTTC	CASSFLQARAIYEQYF
NA	NA	TRBV6-5	TRBJ2-7	TGTGCCAGCAGCTACTCGCAGTGGGGGGAGTACGAGCAGTACTTC	CASSYSQWGEYEQYF
NA	NA	TRBV5-1	TRBJ1-4	TGCGCCAGCAGCTTATGGACAGAAAATGAAAAACTGTTTTTT	CASSLWTENEKLFF
NA	once	TRBV28	TRBJ1-4	TGTGCCAGCAGTTTATGGGACAGAACAACTAATGAAAAACTGTTTTTT	CASSLWDRTTNEKLFF
TRBD1	few	TRBV7-6	TRBJ1-1	TGTGCCAGCTCCCTTCAGGGGGGCACTGAAGCTTTCTTT	CASSLQGGTEAFF
TRBD2	NA	TRBV4-2	TRBJ2-1	TGTGCCAGCAGCCAAGACGCCCCCCGAAGGACTAGCGGGATATATGAGCAGTTCTTC	CASSQDAPRRTSGIYEQFF
NA	NA	TRBV4-3	TRBJ2-1	TGCGCCAGCAGCCTCGATAGTACGGGCTACAATGAGCAGTTCTTC	CASSLDSTGYNEQFF
TRBD1	NA	TRBV19	TRBJ1-5	TGTGCCAGTAGTACAGGGGGGCTGCGCAATCAGCCCCAGCATTTT	CASSTGGLRNQPQHF
TRBD1	NA	TRBV27	TRBJ1-6	TGTGCCAGCAGTTTATCTGGGACAGGGCGCTCACCCCTCCACTTT	CASSLSGTGRSPLHF
NA	NA	TRBV27	TRBJ2-1	TGTGCCAGCAGTTTAACTGGGCTGAGCCTCAGTTACGATGAGCAGTTCTTC	CASSLTGLSLSYDEQFF
TRBD2	NA	TRBV29-1	TRBJ2-7	TGCAGCGTTGAACGGGGGGCCTACGAGCAGTACTTC	CSVERGAYEQYF
NA	NA	TRBV9	TRBJ1-4	TGTGCCAGCAGCGGACCCGGAGGTGCAACGTTTTTT	CASSGPGGATFF
NA	few	TRBV4-1	TRBJ2-1	TGCGCCAGCAGCCAAGCCCTCTTGCGGGGCTACAATGAGCAGTTCTTC	CASSQALLRGYNEQFF
TRBD2	once	TRBV5-1	TRBJ2-3	TGCGCCAGCAGTGGGCGGGGGGGTGGAGATACGCAGTATTTT	CASSGRGGGDTQYF
TRBD1	few	TRBV6-6	TRBJ1-6	TGTGCCAGCAGTTTGGGACAGAAAAATTCACCCCTCCACTTT	CASSLGQKNSPLHF